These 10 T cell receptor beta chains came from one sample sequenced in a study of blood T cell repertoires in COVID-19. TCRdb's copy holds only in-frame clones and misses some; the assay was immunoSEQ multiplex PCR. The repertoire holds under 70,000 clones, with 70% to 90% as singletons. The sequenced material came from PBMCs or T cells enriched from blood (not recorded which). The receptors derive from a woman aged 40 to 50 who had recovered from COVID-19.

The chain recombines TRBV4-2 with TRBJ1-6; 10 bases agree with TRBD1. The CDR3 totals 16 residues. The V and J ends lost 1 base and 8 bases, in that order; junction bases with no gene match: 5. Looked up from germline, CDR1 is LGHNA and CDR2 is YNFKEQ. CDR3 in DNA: TGTGCCAGCAGCCAAGCCAGGGACAGGGGACATTCACCCCTCCACTTT. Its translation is CASSQARDRGHSPLHF.

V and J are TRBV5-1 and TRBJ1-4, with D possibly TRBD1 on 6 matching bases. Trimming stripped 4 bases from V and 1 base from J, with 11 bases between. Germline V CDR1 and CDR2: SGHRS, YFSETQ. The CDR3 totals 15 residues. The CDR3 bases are TGCGCCAGCAGCATGGACAGCTTAACTAATGAAAAACTGTTTTTT. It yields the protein CASSMDSLTNEKLFF.

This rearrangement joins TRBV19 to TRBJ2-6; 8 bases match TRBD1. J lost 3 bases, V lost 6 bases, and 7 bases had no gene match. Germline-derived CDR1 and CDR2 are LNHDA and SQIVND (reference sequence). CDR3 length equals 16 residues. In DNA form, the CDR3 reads TGTGCCAGTAGCCCCCCCAGGGGGCATGGGGCCAACGTCCTGACTTTC. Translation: CASSPPRGHGANVLTF. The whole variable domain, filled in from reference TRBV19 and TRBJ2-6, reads DGGITQSPKYLFRKEGQNVTLSCEQNLNHDAMYWYRQDPGQGLRLIYYSQIVNDFQKGDIAEGYSVSREKKESFPLTVTSAQKNPTAFYLCASSPPRGHGANVLTFGAGSRLTVL.

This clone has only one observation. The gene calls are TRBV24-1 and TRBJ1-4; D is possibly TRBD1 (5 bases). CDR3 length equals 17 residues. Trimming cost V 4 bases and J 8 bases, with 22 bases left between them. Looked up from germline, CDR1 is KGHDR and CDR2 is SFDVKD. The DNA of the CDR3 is TGTGCCACCAGTGACCCCATCGCCGAAGACAGTAGGGAAAAACTGTTTTTT. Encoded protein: CATSDPIAEDSREKLFF.

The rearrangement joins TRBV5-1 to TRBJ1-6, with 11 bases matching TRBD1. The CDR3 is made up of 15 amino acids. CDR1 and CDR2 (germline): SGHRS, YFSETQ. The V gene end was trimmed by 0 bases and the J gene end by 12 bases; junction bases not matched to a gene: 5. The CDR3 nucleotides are TGCGCCAGCAGCTTGGAGGGACAGGGGGTAGTACCCCTCCACTTT. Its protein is CASSLEGQGVVPLHF.

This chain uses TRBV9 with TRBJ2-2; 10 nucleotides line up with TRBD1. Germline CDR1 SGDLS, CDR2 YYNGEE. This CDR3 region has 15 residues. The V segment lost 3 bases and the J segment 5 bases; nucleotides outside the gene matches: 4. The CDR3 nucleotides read TGTGCCAGCAGCGGCGGGACAGGGGAAACCGGGGAGCTGTTTTTT. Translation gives CASSGGTGETGELFF. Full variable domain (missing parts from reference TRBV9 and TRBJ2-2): DSGVTQTPKHLITATGQRVTLRCSPRSGDLSVYWYQQSLDQGLQFLIQYYNGEERAKGNILERFSAQQFPDLHSELNLSSLELGDSALYFCASSGGTGETGELFFGEGSRLTVL.

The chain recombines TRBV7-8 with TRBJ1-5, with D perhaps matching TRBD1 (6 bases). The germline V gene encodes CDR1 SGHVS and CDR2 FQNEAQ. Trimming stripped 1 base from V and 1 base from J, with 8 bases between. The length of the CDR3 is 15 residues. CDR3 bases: TGTGCCAGCAGCTTAGAGGGGGGGAGCAATCAGCCCCAGCATTTT. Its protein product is CASSLEGGSNQPQHF.

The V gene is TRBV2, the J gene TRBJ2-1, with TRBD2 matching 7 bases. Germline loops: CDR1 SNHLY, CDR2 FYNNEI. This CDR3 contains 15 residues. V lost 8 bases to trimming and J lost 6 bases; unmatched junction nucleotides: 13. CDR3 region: CASLKEERGPNEQFF. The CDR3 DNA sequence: TGTGCCAGCCTCAAAGAGGAGCGGGGCCCCAATGAGCAGTTCTTC.

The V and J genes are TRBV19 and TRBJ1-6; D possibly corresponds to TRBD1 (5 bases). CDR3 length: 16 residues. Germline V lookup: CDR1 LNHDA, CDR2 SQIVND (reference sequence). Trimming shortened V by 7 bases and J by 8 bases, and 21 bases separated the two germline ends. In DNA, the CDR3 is TGTGCCAGTAAAGTCGGGGACTCTATTCGGCATTCACCCCTCCACTTT. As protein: CASKVGDSIRHSPLHF. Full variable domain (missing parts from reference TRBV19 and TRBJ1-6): DGGITQSPKYLFRKEGQNVTLSCEQNLNHDAMYWYRQDPGQGLRLIYYSQIVNDFQKGDIAEGYSVSREKKESFPLTVTSAQKNPTAFYLCASKVGDSIRHSPLHFGNGTRLTVT.

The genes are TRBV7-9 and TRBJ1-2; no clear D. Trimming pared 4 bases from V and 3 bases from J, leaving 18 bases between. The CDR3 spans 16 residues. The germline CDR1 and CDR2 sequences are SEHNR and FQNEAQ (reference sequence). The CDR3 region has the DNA TGTGCCAGCAGCTCTCTGGACTCCTGGATTGACTATGGCTACACCTTC. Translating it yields CASSSLDSWIDYGYTF. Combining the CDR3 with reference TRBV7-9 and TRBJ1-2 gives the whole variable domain DTGVSQNPRHKITKRGQNVTFRCDPISEHNRLYWYRQTLGQGPEFLTYFQNEAQLEKSRLLSDRFSAERPKGSFSTLEIQRTEQGDSAMYLCASSSLDSWIDYGYTFGSGTRLTVV.